This T cell receptor beta chain was sequenced in a study of T cell repertoires in cytomegalovirus infection. As for the study in general: Public TCR beta signatures marked donors with CMV infection and the matching HLA.

From the reads, TCRdb called clonotypes with MiXCR, one entry per CDR3 protein. The table has more than 90,000 distinct CDR3 sequences, about 9.4% seen once. About this clonotype: Its antigen is not identified.

V shed 1 base and J 1 base; nucleotides not matched to a gene: 6. Germline assignment: CDR1 DFQATT and CDR2 SNEGSKA (reference sequence). This CDR3 is 16 amino acids long. This sequence was found in a human donor in good health (CMV status not recorded). Some clones in this sample may be carry-over from other donors' samples. The chain recombines TRBV20-1 with TRBJ1-5, with TRBD1 matching 8 bases. Sequencing was carried out using PBMCs, sequenced either directly or after in vitro stimulation (not recorded which). The CDR3 DNA follows: TGCAGTGCTAGAGTAGGACAGGGCCTAAGCAATCAGCCCCAGCATTTT. It specifies CSARVGQGLSNQPQHF.